One and the same sample provided the 28 T cell receptor beta chains below, sequenced in a study of CD8+ T cells in alopecia areata. Described treatment: oral pan-JAK inhibitor, 5-10 mg twice daily. Following extraction, RNA underwent reverse transcription to cDNA, which served as the sequencing template. Data came from immunoSEQ multiplex PCR; TCRdb stores just in-frame clones and leaves some out. The sample shows roughly 99,000 clones, over 80% of them seen only once. The input for sequencing was CD8+ T cells sorted from blood, taken at week 24, from a patient treated with tofacitinib. The receptors stem from a human donor with alopecia areata.

The chain couples TRBV19 to TRBJ2-7; possible D gene TRBD1, 5 bases. V lost 6 bases to trimming and J lost 0 bases, with 21 bases between them. Germline V gene data show CDR1 as LNHDA and CDR2 as SQIVND (reference sequence). The CDR3 totals 17 residues. The CDR3 loop is CASSRMGDSSFSYEQYF. DNA for the CDR3: TGTGCCAGTAGCCGGATGGGCGACAGCTCCTTCTCCTACGAGCAGTACTTC.

This clone was seen a single time. The chain carries TRBV5-4 and TRBJ2-7; D remains unclear. Trimming removed 1 base at V and 2 bases at J, with 19 bases between. This CDR3 contains 17 residues. Germline V gives CDR1 SGHNT, CDR2 YYREEE (reference sequence). The DNA of the CDR3 is TGTGCCAGCAGCTTGTTTGCCACCGGACCCAGCCCCTACGAGCAGTACTTC. This codes for CASSLFATGPSPYEQYF.

The chain links TRBV29-1 to TRBJ2-1, with TRBD2 identical over 12 bases. CDR3 length equals 14 residues. Germline CDR1 and CDR2: SQVTM and ANQGSEA. V shed 4 bases and J 8 bases; nucleotides not matched to a gene: 6. The chain's CDR3 is CSVGLAGGFDEQFF. The CDR3 DNA reads TGCAGCGTTGGGCTAGCGGGGGGGTTTGATGAGCAGTTCTTC.

The CDR3 loop reads CASSYRSGDNEQFF. The CDR3 DNA sequence: TGTGCCAGCAGTTATCGGTCGGGGGACAATGAGCAGTTCTTC. V gene TRBV6-5 combines with J gene TRBJ2-1, with D possibly matching TRBD2 (6 bases). CDR1 is MNHEY and CDR2 is SVGAGI in the germline V gene. This CDR3 is 14 amino acids long. Deletions cut 3 bases from V and 5 bases from J, with 11 bases between.

The chain has TRBV2 and TRBJ1-2; TRBD1 might be the D (5 bases). Germline assignment: CDR1 SNHLY and CDR2 FYNNEI. Trimming left V 8 bases short and J 2 bases short, with 12 bases between. The length of the CDR3 is 13 residues. CDR3 region: CASLPGANYGYTF. CDR3 DNA: TGTGCCAGCCTCCCCGGGGCCAACTATGGCTACACCTTC.

This clone was picked up a small number of times. This chain uses TRBV7-3 with TRBJ2-3, with TRBD1 matching 7 bases. J lost 3 bases, V lost 1 base, and 4 bases had no gene match. Per germline, CDR1 SGHTA and CDR2 FQGTGA. The CDR3 runs to 15 residues. For the CDR3, the DNA is TGTGCCAGCAGCTTAATAGGGGGCCGGACAGATACGCAGTATTTT. Translating gives CASSLIGGRTDTQYF.

The chain recombines TRBV19 with TRBJ1-6; 7 bases fit TRBD1. Trimming cost V 5 bases and J 8 bases; bases outside gene matches: 9. The germline V gene has CDR1 LNHDA and CDR2 SQIVND (reference sequence). CDR3 size: 15 residues. CDR3 sequence (DNA): TGTGCCAGTAGTCCGTCGACAGGGACGTATTCACCCCTCCACTTT. It specifies CASSPSTGTYSPLHF.

The rearrangement uses TRBV27 and TRBJ2-5; 11 bases fit TRBD2. The germline CDR1 and CDR2 sequences are MNHEY and SMNVEV (reference sequence). The CDR3 is 16 amino acids. Germline trimming cut 5 bases from V and 6 bases from J; bases unmatched to any gene: 11. This CDR3 is CASSTTSGGLGKTQYF. In nucleotides, the CDR3 is TGTGCCAGCAGTACAACTAGCGGGGGATTAGGAAAGACCCAGTACTTC.

CDR3 DNA sequence: TGTGCCAGCAGCTTTAGCGGGGGGCTTTACCAAGAGACCCAGTACTTC. Residues: CASSFSGGLYQETQYF. This rearrangement joins TRBV7-9 to TRBJ2-5, with 10 nucleotides matching TRBD2. The ends lost 3 bases at V and 0 bases at J; junction bases unmatched: 4. This CDR3 contains 16 residues. Germline CDR1 and CDR2: SEHNR and FQNEAQ (reference sequence).

Worth noting for this clone: This specimen includes other DNA sequences encoding the same CDR3. The chain uses TRBV6-5 and TRBJ2-2, with D possibly TRBD2 on 5 matching bases. Trimming left V 0 bases short and J 5 bases short, with 7 bases between. The CDR3 is 14 amino acids. In germline, CDR1 is MNHEY, CDR2 SVGAGI. CDR3 protein: CASSYSTGTGELFF. The CDR3 coding sequence is TGTGCCAGCAGTTACTCGACGGGAACCGGGGAGCTGTTTTTT.

This chain connects TRBV7-9 to TRBJ1-4; no clear D gene. V lost 5 bases and J 5 bases, leaving 9 bases between the germline ends. The CDR3 has 13 amino acids. Germline-derived CDR1 and CDR2 are SEHNR and FQNEAQ (reference sequence). The CDR3 is CASSPYFNEKLFF. The CDR3 nucleotides are TGTGCCAGCAGCCCGTACTTCAATGAAAAACTGTTTTTT.

The J gene is TRBJ1-5, the V gene TRBV2; D not resolved. The germline V gene encodes CDR1 SNHLY and CDR2 FYNNEI. Trimming removed 1 base from V and 2 bases from J, with 12 bases in between. This CDR3 spans 16 amino acids. CDR3 DNA sequence: TGTGCCAGCAGTGAAGAGGTGGGCGCAGGCAATCAGCCCCAGCATTTT. This translates into CASSEEVGAGNQPQHF.

The chain has TRBV7-9 and TRBJ1-1; D perhaps matches TRBD1 (6 bases). Trimming shortened V by 3 bases and J by 5 bases, and 13 bases separated the two germline ends. Per the germline V gene, CDR1 is SEHNR and CDR2 is FQNEAQ (reference sequence). The CDR3 length is 14 residues. In DNA form, the CDR3 reads TGTGCCAGCAGCTTTAGGGTCACAGGGACTGAAGCTTTCTTT. Translation gives CASSFRVTGTEAFF.

This chain joins TRBV4-3 and TRBJ1-5, with 7 nucleotides matching TRBD1. This CDR3 comprises 15 residues. Germline CDR1 and CDR2: LGHNA and YSLEER. With V trimmed by 0 bases and J by 4 bases, 3 bases remained unmatched. DNA of the CDR3: TGCGCCAGCAGCCAAGAAGGGGGCGAGAATCAGCCCCAGCATTTT. This codes for CASSQEGGENQPQHF.

The chain employs TRBV2 and TRBJ2-1; tentative D call: TRBD2 (6 bases). This CDR3 spans 15 amino acids. V was cut by 7 bases and J by 3 bases, with 16 bases left in between. Per the germline V gene, CDR1 is SNHLY and CDR2 is FYNNEI. CDR3 DNA: TGTGCCAGCACCGAGGCGGGACTGAACTACAATGAGCAGTTCTTC. Its protein product is CASTEAGLNYNEQFF.

This chain links TRBV10-3 with TRBJ1-1, with D uncertain. Germline assignment: CDR1 ENHRY and CDR2 SYGVKD. V lost 6 bases, J lost 0 bases, and 8 bases lay in between. This CDR3 is built from 13 residues. This chain's CDR3 is CAIRADLNTEAFF. CDR3 in DNA: TGTGCCATCAGGGCGGACTTGAACACTGAAGCTTTCTTT.

This chain links TRBV7-9 with TRBJ2-1; a weak D match, TRBD2 (5 bases). Germline CDR1 is SEHNR and CDR2 is FQNEAQ (reference sequence). The CDR3 loop spans 14 amino acids. V dropped 5 bases and J dropped 6 bases, with 14 bases sitting between them. CDR3 in amino acids: CASSTGPGGNEQFF. The CDR3 DNA reads TGTGCCAGCAGCACTGGACCCGGAGGCAATGAGCAGTTCTTC.

This clone was observed a handful of times. V is TRBV7-8 and J is TRBJ2-5; 13 bases map to TRBD2. This CDR3 comprises 17 residues. CDR1 and CDR2 (germline): SGHVS, FQNEAQ. V lost 5 bases, J lost 5 bases, and 11 bases stayed unmatched. CDR3 DNA: TGTGCCAGCAGCATCGGGACTAGCGGGGTGGTGGTGGAGACCCAGTACTTC. Protein: CASSIGTSGVVVETQYF.

The chain uses TRBV29-1 and TRBJ2-1; D is ambiguous. The germline V gene encodes CDR1 SQVTM and CDR2 ANQGSEA. Trimming left V 3 bases short and J 7 bases short, with 7 bases between. This CDR3 region has 11 residues. The CDR3 DNA reads TGCAGCGTTGATGAGTGGAATGAGCAGTTCTTC. Protein product: CSVDEWNEQFF.

This clone is judged medium-sized. The J gene is TRBJ2-1, the V gene TRBV10-2, with D tentatively TRBD1 or TRBD2 (7 bases each). The length of the CDR3 is 13 residues. Trimming removed 10 bases at V and 6 bases at J, with 16 bases between. The V gene's germline CDR1 is WSHSY and CDR2 SAAADI. Here the CDR3 reads CAISRGGLNEQFF. Here the CDR3 DNA reads TGCGCCATTAGCAGGGGGGGGCTCAATGAGCAGTTCTTC.

This rearrangement joins TRBV4-3 to TRBJ2-3; TRBD1 aligns across 9 bases. Germline V gene lookup returns CDR1 LGHNA and CDR2 YSLEER. This CDR3 contains 15 residues. V dropped 4 bases and J dropped 1; count of bases not matched to a gene: 3. This chain's CDR3 is CASSLWTGGTDTQYF. In DNA form, the CDR3 reads TGCGCCAGCAGCCTTTGGACAGGGGGCACAGATACGCAGTATTTT.

The rearrangement links TRBV30 to TRBJ2-2; 7 bases line up with TRBD1. This CDR3 comprises 14 residues. Trimming took 5 bases from V and 4 from J; bases not matched to a gene: 7. The V gene's germline CDR1 is GTSNPN and CDR2 SVGIG (reference sequence). This chain's CDR3 is CAWSTGPRTGELFF. The DNA for the CDR3 is TGTGCCTGGTCGACAGGGCCGCGCACCGGGGAGCTGTTTTTT.

The chain recombines TRBV27 with TRBJ2-5, with D possibly being TRBD2 (6 bases). V was clipped by 4 bases and J by 5 bases, with 17 bases between them. The CDR3 sequence is 15 residues long. Germline-derived CDR1 and CDR2 are MNHEY and SMNVEV (reference sequence). CDR3 nucleotides: TGTGCCAGCAGTTATGGAGGGGCGTCGGGGGAGACCCAGTACTTC. It translates to CASSYGGASGETQYF.

The chain combines TRBV7-6 with TRBJ2-7, with D possibly being TRBD2 (6 bases). Deletions cut 6 bases from V and 5 bases from J, with 14 bases between. The germline gives CDR1 SGHVS, CDR2 FNYEAQ. The CDR3 contains 13 residues. The CDR3 coding sequence is TGTGCCAGCAGGGACTACGACAGCAACGAGCAGTACTTC. Residues: CASRDYDSNEQYF.

This clone showed up just a few times. The genes are TRBV7-2 and TRBJ2-2; unclear D gene. CDR1 is SGHTA and CDR2 is FQGNSA in the germline V gene. The CDR3 consists of 15 residues. Trimming removed 2 bases at V and 7 bases at J, with 14 bases between. CDR3 amino acids: CASSLPRSRGGELFF. CDR3 DNA: TGTGCCAGCAGCTTACCACGATCCCGCGGCGGGGAGCTGTTTTTT.

The rearrangement links TRBV6-1 to TRBJ1-5; no firm D call. Germline V gene data show CDR1 as MNHNS and CDR2 as SASEGT. The CDR3 length is 12 residues. Trimming stripped 7 bases from V and 7 bases from J, with 11 bases between. The CDR3 protein is CASNEGGQPQHF. The CDR3, as DNA: TGTGCCAGCAACGAGGGAGGACAGCCCCAGCATTTT.

The V call is TRBV7-9, the J call TRBJ2-3; D uncertain. The CDR3 consists of 15 residues. From germline, CDR1 is SEHNR and CDR2 FQNEAQ (reference sequence). V was pared by 7 bases and J by 0 bases, with 14 bases between. Here the CDR3 reads CASTSPPYSTDTQYF. The DNA for the CDR3 is TGTGCCAGCACCTCGCCCCCTTATAGCACAGATACGCAGTATTTT.

The CDR3 nucleotides are TGTGCCAGCACGGCGGGCGGCTATGGCTACACCTTC. Translated, it gives CASTAGGYGYTF. This chain joins TRBV25-1 and TRBJ1-2, with D unclear. This CDR3 has 12 amino acids. V lost 7 bases and J lost 4, with 10 bases in between. Germline V gene data show CDR1 as MGHDK and CDR2 as SYGVNS.